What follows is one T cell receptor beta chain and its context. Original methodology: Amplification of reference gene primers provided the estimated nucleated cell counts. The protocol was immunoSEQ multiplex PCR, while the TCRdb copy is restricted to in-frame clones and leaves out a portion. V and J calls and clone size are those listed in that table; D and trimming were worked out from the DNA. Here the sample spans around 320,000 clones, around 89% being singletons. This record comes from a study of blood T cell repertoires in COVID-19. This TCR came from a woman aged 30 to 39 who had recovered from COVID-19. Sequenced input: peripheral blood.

The CDR3 nucleotides are TGTGCCAGCAGTAGACAGGGTAGGGGTCAGCCCCAGCATTTT. Protein product: CASSRQGRGQPQHF. V is TRBV6-5 and J is TRBJ1-5; 7 bases agree with TRBD1. CDR3 length: 14 amino acids. Germline values: CDR1 MNHEY, CDR2 SVGAGI. V shed 5 bases, J shed 6 bases, and the junction held 7 bases outside the gene matches.